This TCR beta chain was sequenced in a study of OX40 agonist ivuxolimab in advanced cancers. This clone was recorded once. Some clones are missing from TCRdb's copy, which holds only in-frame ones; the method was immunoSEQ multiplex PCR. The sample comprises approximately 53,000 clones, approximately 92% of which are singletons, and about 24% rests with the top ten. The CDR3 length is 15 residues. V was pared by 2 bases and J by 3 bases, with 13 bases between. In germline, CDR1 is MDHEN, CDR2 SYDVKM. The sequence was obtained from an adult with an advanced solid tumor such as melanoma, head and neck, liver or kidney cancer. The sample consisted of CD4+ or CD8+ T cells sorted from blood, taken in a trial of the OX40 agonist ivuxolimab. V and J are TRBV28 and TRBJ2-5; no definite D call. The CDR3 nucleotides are TGTGCCAGCAGTTTAGATGGAGACCTTAAAGAGACCCAGTACTTC. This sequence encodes CASSLDGDLKETQYF. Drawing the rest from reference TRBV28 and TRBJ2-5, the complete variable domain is DVKVTQSSRYLVKRTGEKVFLECVQDMDHENMFWYRQDPGLGLRLIYFSYDVKMKEKGDIPEGYSVSREKKERFSLILESASTNQTSMYLCASSLDGDLKETQYFGPGTRLLVL.